A selection of T cell receptor beta chains follows, all from one sample in a study of shared clonotypes between healthy human individuals. Produced via immunoSEQ multiplex PCR; TCRdb's table is partial and in-frame only. The repertoire holds approximately 2.3 million clones, with more than 80% as singletons. Sequenced: naive CD4+ T cells from PBMCs. These receptors originate from a man younger than 35 in good health. Some clones in this sample may be carry-over from other donors' samples. CDR3s include the opening cysteine and the closing phenylalanine or tryptophan. Fields, in order: clone size, D gene, J gene, V gene, CDR3 protein, CDR3 DNA. D genes are given only for firm matches. Clone sizes are given selectively: once, few, many, or a class where the clone is expanded.

abundance: -; d_gene: TRBD2; j_gene: TRBJ2-3; v_gene: TRBV7-2; CDR3aa: CASSLVASGATDTQYF; CDR3nt: TGTGCCAGCAGCTTAGTCGCTAGCGGGGCCACAGATACGCAGTATTTT
abundance: -; d_gene: TRBD1; j_gene: TRBJ2-7; v_gene: TRBV13; CDR3aa: CASSLIVGQGSSYEQYF; CDR3nt: TGTGCCAGCAGCTTAATTGTTGGACAGGGAAGCTCCTACGAGCAGTACTTC
abundance: -; d_gene: TRBD1; j_gene: TRBJ2-7; v_gene: TRBV5-1; CDR3aa: CASSKTGGRDSYEQYF; CDR3nt: TGCGCCAGCAGCAAGACAGGGGGCCGAGACTCCTACGAGCAGTACTTC
abundance: -; d_gene: -; j_gene: TRBJ1-3; v_gene: TRBV30; CDR3aa: CAWSGDSGNTIYF; CDR3nt: TGTGCCTGGAGCGGCGACTCTGGAAACACCATATATTTT
abundance: -; d_gene: -; j_gene: TRBJ2-1; v_gene: TRBV5-1; CDR3aa: CASSLDSPVGYNEQFF; CDR3nt: TGCGCCAGCAGCTTGGACTCCCCTGTAGGCTACAATGAGCAGTTCTTC
abundance: -; d_gene: -; j_gene: TRBJ2-3; v_gene: TRBV28; CDR3aa: CASRSAGLGADTQYF; CDR3nt: TGTGCCAGCAGATCCGCAGGGCTGGGCGCAGATACGCAGTATTTT
abundance: -; d_gene: -; j_gene: TRBJ1-2; v_gene: TRBV2; CDR3aa: CASSSGIWMYGYTF; CDR3nt: TGTGCCAGCAGTTCAGGGATTTGGATGTATGGCTACACCTTC
abundance: -; d_gene: TRBD1; j_gene: TRBJ1-1; v_gene: TRBV29-1; CDR3aa: CSVRSKLTGVYTEAFF; CDR3nt: TGCAGCGTCCGATCCAAGTTGACAGGGGTTTACACTGAAGCTTTCTTT
abundance: once; d_gene: TRBD2; j_gene: TRBJ2-5; v_gene: TRBV5-1; CDR3aa: CASSPWTSSYQETQYF; CDR3nt: TGCGCCAGCAGCCCCTGGACTAGCAGTTACCAAGAGACCCAGTACTTC
abundance: -; d_gene: -; j_gene: TRBJ1-2; v_gene: TRBV7-9; CDR3aa: CASSLVSLALSPYGYTF; CDR3nt: TGTGCCAGCAGCTTAGTATCGCTCGCCCTTTCTCCCTATGGCTACACCTTC
abundance: -; d_gene: -; j_gene: TRBJ1-4; v_gene: TRBV19; CDR3aa: CASSRPGGGVKDEKLFF; CDR3nt: TGTGCCAGTAGTAGGCCTGGAGGCGGGGTGAAGGATGAAAAACTGTTTTTT
abundance: few; d_gene: -; j_gene: TRBJ1-1; v_gene: TRBV29-1; CDR3aa: CSVTRTIANTEAFF; CDR3nt: TGCAGCGTTACCAGGACTATCGCGAACACTGAAGCTTTCTTT
abundance: -; d_gene: -; j_gene: TRBJ1-3; v_gene: TRBV18; CDR3aa: CASSQTSGNTIYF; CDR3nt: TGTGCCAGCTCACAGACTTCTGGAAACACCATATATTTT
abundance: -; d_gene: -; j_gene: TRBJ2-7; v_gene: TRBV4-3; CDR3aa: CASSQHPIRDLSHYEQYF; CDR3nt: TGCGCCAGCAGCCAACACCCGATCCGGGACCTCAGTCACTACGAGCAGTACTTC
abundance: -; d_gene: -; j_gene: TRBJ2-2; v_gene: TRBV6-9; CDR3aa: CASSYEPMGNTGELFF; CDR3nt: TGTGCCAGCAGTTATGAGCCCATGGGGAACACCGGGGAGCTGTTTTTT
abundance: -; d_gene: -; j_gene: TRBJ1-2; v_gene: TRBV4-3; CDR3aa: CASSQDGAGGDYGYTF; CDR3nt: TGCGCCAGCAGCCAAGATGGGGCAGGAGGTGACTATGGCTACACCTTC
abundance: once; d_gene: TRBD1; j_gene: TRBJ1-1; v_gene: TRBV5-4; CDR3aa: CASSLFRGGVSTEAFF; CDR3nt: TGTGCCAGCAGCTTGTTCAGAGGGGGCGTGTCGACTGAAGCTTTCTTT
abundance: -; d_gene: TRBD1; j_gene: TRBJ2-7; v_gene: TRBV28; CDR3aa: CASSSGTGGGQYF; CDR3nt: TGTGCCAGCAGTTCCGGGACAGGAGGGGGGCAGTACTTC
abundance: -; d_gene: -; j_gene: TRBJ2-3; v_gene: TRBV4-2; CDR3aa: CASSQGGASTDTQYF; CDR3nt: TGTGCCAGCAGCCAAGGGGGGGCTAGCACAGATACGCAGTATTTT
abundance: -; d_gene: -; j_gene: TRBJ2-7; v_gene: TRBV6-6; CDR3aa: CASSYQVLLYEQYF; CDR3nt: TGTGCCAGCAGTTACCAGGTCCTCCTCTACGAGCAGTACTTC